This T cell receptor beta chain was identified in a study of blood T cells in healthy people across ages (dated by TCRdb to the mid-2010s). At the level of the whole study: In model experiments, template switching captured about one uniquely barcoded TCR beta cDNA molecule for every two T cells. To track age-related changes in TCR beta repertoire diversity, the study relied on deep sequencing normalized with unique cDNA molecular identifiers. The donors were split into four age groups: young (average about 16 years), middle-aged (39), aged (more than 60) and long-lived (roughly 88). To avoid experimental bias, donors of different ages were distributed randomly across sequencing lanes. The study analyzed two additional independent replicas of 1 million unique cDNA reads from the same blood draw for two donors, one aged 18 to 30 and one aged 80 or older.

Donors were roughly 40 systemically healthy Caucasian individuals from Russia aged roughly 6 to 90 years. Approximately 11 milliliters of peripheral blood were drawn from each donor into EDTA-treated Vacutainer tubes. PBMCs were isolated by Ficoll-Paque density-gradient centrifugation, with at least 7 million obtained per sample. Trizol reagent was used to extract total RNA from PBMCs, with at least 5 micrograms per sample. For every donor, flow cytometry on a PBMC aliquot measured the percentage of naive CD45RAhigh/CD27high T cells. The method was 5' RACE. Sequenced using an Illumina HiSeq 2500. The second PCR ran for about 7 to 11 cycles and used a J-beta primer mix along with a sample-barcoded 5' primer. A template-switch 5' adaptor carrying 12 random nucleotides introduced a unique molecular identifier onto each TCR beta cDNA molecule. Each sample yielded at least 2.5 million CDR3-containing paired-end reads. The Mint cDNA synthesis kit, primed by a TRBC-specific oligonucleotide, was used to synthesize first-strand cDNA from all RNA. Following uracil-DNA glycosylase treatment, all cDNA underwent a first 18-cycle PCR with the universal primers M1SS and BC2_uni_R. The published analysis was carried out like this. Normalization of each sample was performed by random selection of 1 million high-quality reads, each carrying a distinct molecular identifier. Instead of being binned into consensus sequences, reads that shared molecular identifiers were thrown out. CDR3 identification, clonotype clustering and error correction used MiTCR with a Q25 quality threshold and the strictest error-elimination algorithm. A nonparametric unseen species model with Euler transformation was used to estimate lower-bound total TCR beta diversity. In TCRdb, the public reads were trimmed at Q25 with fastp and aligned with MiXCR, with productive beta chains retained. Identical CDR3 protein sequences are pooled into one entry, listed with their most common genes and DNA. TCRdb, not the original authors, processed these V and J calls. For this sample the table gives 450,000 to 700,000 distinct CDR3 sequences, of which 27% were detected only once. The ten largest clones add up to about 18% of the sample.

Results and caveats for the whole study, not just this receptor: Observed TCR beta diversity per million T cells fell roughly linearly with age, and a significant reduction was already apparent by age around 39. Since profiling was done on bulk unsorted PBMCs, naive and antigen-experienced compartments could not be conclusively compared. A strong correlation was found between observed TCR beta diversity and the percentage of naive T cells measured by flow cytometry. Donor CMV infection status was unknown, potentially confounding age-related changes in expanded clonotypes. The long-lived group showed more naive CD4+ T cells, fewer expanded clones and increased TCR diversity than the aged group, suggesting age selection. Estimates of total diversity from one million sequenced T cells were regarded as lower bounds and underestimates.

This clonotype was seen only a few times. What antigen it recognizes has not been identified. No qualities accompany the bases; no much larger clone lies one base away. Inclusive of the bounding cysteine and phenylalanine, the CDR3 is 14 residues long. Only CDR3 DNA is held: 42 bases, read in frame from base 1. Trimming accounts for 1 base at V and 9 bases at J, while the number of junction bases matched to no gene is 1. Taken from the germline V gene, the CDR1 and CDR2 loops are SGHTA and FQGNSA. The sample comprised blood. The sequence derives from a woman in her 70s in good health. The chain joins TRBV7-2 to TRBJ1-4, with 11 central nucleotides matching TRBD1. The CDR3 corresponds to CASSLGTGGQKLFF. DNA sequence: TGTGCCAGCAGCTTAGGGACAGGGGGCCAAAAACTGTTTTTT.